The 24 T cell receptor beta chains below were found in one sample sequenced in a study of blood T cell repertoires in COVID-19. Libraries were prepared by immunoSEQ multiplex PCR; TCRdb keeps only in-frame clonotypes and omits some of them. The table lists fewer than 200,000 clones, approximately 84% of them singletons. The sample comprised peripheral blood. These receptors were collected from a human donor in a cohort sampled during active COVID-19.

V usage is TRBV30 and J usage is TRBJ1-3; D possibly corresponds to TRBD1 (6 bases). Germline CDR1 reads GTSNPN; CDR2 reads SVGIG (reference sequence). V was pared by 0 bases and J by 3 bases, with 9 bases between. The CDR3 sequence is 14 residues long. The CDR3 nucleotides are TGTGCCTGGAGTGTTGGACAGCTTGGAAACACCATATATTTT. This gives the protein CAWSVGQLGNTIYF. Supplemented by reference TRBV30 and TRBJ1-3, the full variable domain reads SQTIHQWPATLVQPVGSPLSLECTVEGTSNPNLYWYRQAAGRGLQLLFYSVGIGQISSEVPQNLSASRPQDRQFILSSKKLLLSDSGFYLCAWSVGQLGNTIYFGEGSWLTVV.

In this sample, this clone turned up a few times. The chain is built from TRBV2 and TRBJ1-6; 10 bases align to TRBD1. The CDR3 has 17 amino acids. V shed 7 bases, J shed 7 bases, and the junction held 13 bases outside the gene matches. The germline CDR1 and CDR2 sequences are SNHLY and FYNNEI. The CDR3 nucleotides are TGTGCCAGCATGGACTACCGACAGGGGGCTAGGAATTCACCCCTCCACTTT. This gives the protein CASMDYRQGARNSPLHF.

Here the CDR3 reads CASSEGASNQPQHF. In DNA form, the CDR3 reads TGTGCCAGCAGTGAGGGGGCTAGCAATCAGCCCCAGCATTTT. The rearrangement uses TRBV2 and TRBJ1-5; possible D gene TRBD1, 6 bases. This CDR3 comprises 14 residues. Trimming cost V 3 bases and J 0 bases, with 6 bases left between them. Germline-derived CDR1 and CDR2 are SNHLY and FYNNEI.

CDR3 sequence reads: CASSYKPRGSGELFF. DNA for the CDR3: TGTGCCAGCAGTTATAAACCCAGGGGTTCCGGGGAGCTGTTTTTT. The V and J genes are TRBV6-5 and TRBJ2-2; D is perhaps TRBD1 (6 bases). The length of the CDR3 is 15 residues. The germline CDR1 and CDR2 sequences are MNHEY and SVGAGI. The ends were cut back, 3 bases at V and 6 bases at J, with 14 bases in the middle.

The chain employs TRBV7-6 and TRBJ2-1, with 8 bases fitting TRBD2. Per germline, CDR1 SGHVS and CDR2 FNYEAQ. This CDR3 comprises 17 residues. J gave up 4 bases and V 2 bases, and 10 bases lay outside the gene matches. CDR3 residues: CASSLLKRGTKYNEQFF. The CDR3 bases are TGTGCCAGCAGCTTATTAAAGCGGGGGACCAAATACAATGAGCAGTTCTTC.

This clone came up once. This chain uses TRBV11-1 with TRBJ1-6; 7 bases match TRBD1. CDR1 is SGHAT and CDR2 is FQDESV in the germline V gene (reference sequence). After removal of 5 bases from V and 7 bases from J, the junction contained 5 bases not matched to a gene. This CDR3 is 14 amino acids long. The CDR3 region is CASSKSGQNSPLHF. CDR3 DNA: TGTGCCAGCAGCAAATCGGGACAGAATTCACCCCTCCACTTT. Together with reference TRBV11-1 and TRBJ1-6, the CDR3 gives the full variable domain: EAEVAQSPRYKITEKSQAVAFWCDPISGHATLYWYRQILGQGPELLVQFQDESVVDDSQLPKDRFSAERLKGVDSTLKIQPAELGDSAMYLCASSKSGQNSPLHFGNGTRLTVT.

The chain couples TRBV11-2 to TRBJ1-2, with 7 bases lining up with TRBD1. This CDR3 spans 15 amino acids. Trimming removed 5 bases from V and 2 bases from J; junction bases left unmatched: 8. CDR1 and CDR2 (germline): SGHAT, FQNNGV. CDR3 DNA: TGTGCCAGCAGCCTAGGGACAGTACAAAACTATGGCTACACCTTC. Protein sequence: CASSLGTVQNYGYTF.

This clone was observed a few times. The chain couples TRBV7-9 to TRBJ1-5, with 7 bases aligning to TRBD1. CDR3 length: 14 amino acids. V shed 1 base and J 5 bases; nucleotides not matched to a gene: 2. Germline-derived CDR1 and CDR2 are SEHNR and FQNEAQ (reference sequence). CDR3 nucleotide sequence: TGTGCCAGCAGCTTAGGCAGGGGGGATCAGCCCCAGCATTTT. It yields the protein CASSLGRGDQPQHF.

The V gene is TRBV30, the J gene TRBJ1-6; possibly TRBD1 for D (5 bases). CDR3 length: 13 residues. Per germline, CDR1 GTSNPN and CDR2 SVGIG (reference sequence). V was pared by 4 bases and J by 10 bases, with 14 bases between. The CDR3 is CAWNGGGDSPLHF. The CDR3, as DNA: TGTGCCTGGAACGGAGGAGGGGACTCACCCCTCCACTTT.

The gene calls are TRBV9 and TRBJ1-1; a weak D match, TRBD1 (5 bases). CDR3 length: 14 residues. Germline V gives CDR1 SGDLS, CDR2 YYNGEE. Trimming shortened V by 2 bases and J by 0 bases, and 8 bases separated the two germline ends. The CDR3 region has the DNA TGTGCCAGCAGCGTTTTACAGGTGAACACTGAAGCTTTCTTT. It translates to CASSVLQVNTEAFF.

This clone was counted once. The chain is built from TRBV19 and TRBJ2-2, with a weak D call TRBD1 (6 bases). The CDR3 extends over 16 amino acids. CDR1 and CDR2 from the germline V gene are LNHDA and SQIVND (reference sequence). Trimming shortened V by 4 bases and J by 2 bases, and 14 bases separated the two germline ends. The CDR3 spells CASSSFGTTNTGELFF. DNA of the CDR3: TGTGCCAGTAGTAGCTTTGGGACAACAAACACCGGGGAGCTGTTTTTT. The variable domain in full, completed from reference TRBV19 and TRBJ2-2, reads DGGITQSPKYLFRKEGQNVTLSCEQNLNHDAMYWYRQDPGQGLRLIYYSQIVNDFQKGDIAEGYSVSREKKESFPLTVTSAQKNPTAFYLCASSSFGTTNTGELFFGEGSRLTVL.

The chain links TRBV11-2 to TRBJ1-1; D gene uncertain. Trimming left V 5 bases short and J 3 bases short, with 22 bases between. The CDR3 totals 17 residues. CDR1 is SGHAT, CDR2 FQNNGV, per germline. CDR3 bases: TGTGCCAGCAGCCGCGCTCAAGGTCCTACGGGAGACACTGAAGCTTTCTTT. Translated, it gives CASSRAQGPTGDTEAFF.

The CDR3 spells CASSFGQTTDTQYF. The CDR3 DNA follows: TGTGCCAGCAGCTTCGGACAGACCACAGATACGCAGTATTTT. The genes are TRBV5-6 and TRBJ2-3, with D possibly being TRBD1 (6 bases). The CDR3 is 14 amino acids. Trimming took off 2 bases at V and 2 bases at J, with 9 bases between the two ends. From germline, CDR1 is SGHDT and CDR2 YYEEEE.

V and J are TRBV6-5 and TRBJ1-1; D unclear. This CDR3 has 11 residues. The V gene's germline CDR1 is MNHEY and CDR2 SVGAGI. In DNA form, the CDR3 reads TGTTTCTCCCGAGGGAACACTGAAGCTTTCTTT. Translating gives CFSRGNTEAFF.

The chain recombines TRBV7-3 with TRBJ2-7, with TRBD2 matching 8 bases. This CDR3 has 15 amino acids. CDR1 is SGHTA and CDR2 is FQGTGA in the germline V gene. The V gene end was trimmed by 5 bases and the J gene end by 0 bases; junction bases not matched to a gene: 6. CDR3 bases: TGTGCCAGCAGCCACGGGCGGGGGGCCTCCTACGAGCAGTACTTC. The encoded protein is CASSHGRGASYEQYF.

The rearrangement joins TRBV20-1 to TRBJ2-7; 11 nucleotides line up with TRBD2. The V segment lost 3 bases and the J segment 0 bases; nucleotides outside the gene matches: 7. In germline, CDR1 is DFQATT, CDR2 SNEGSKA (reference sequence). The CDR3 is made up of 16 amino acids. In DNA form, the CDR3 reads TGCAGTGCTAGTATTCTAGCGGGGGGCGGCTCCTACGAGCAGTACTTC. The encoded protein is CSASILAGGGSYEQYF.

V and J are TRBV18 and TRBJ1-1, with unresolved D. The CDR3 extends over 16 amino acids. Germline loops: CDR1 KGHSH, CDR2 LQKENI. The ends were cut back, 1 base at V and 0 bases at J, with 12 bases in the middle. CDR3 sequence: CASSPLEWALNTEAFF. CDR3 coding DNA: TGTGCCAGCTCACCACTTGAGTGGGCTCTGAACACTGAAGCTTTCTTT.

In nucleotides, the CDR3 is TGTGCCAGCAGTGAGCAGGGTCCCTATGGCTACACCTTC. This gives the protein CASSEQGPYGYTF. The rearrangement uses TRBV6-1 and TRBJ1-2; D may be TRBD1 (5 bases). From germline, CDR1 is MNHNS and CDR2 SASEGT. CDR3 length: 13 residues. The V and J ends lost 3 bases and 4 bases respectively, with 9 bases between them.

This rearrangement joins TRBV9 to TRBJ1-1, with 9 bases identical to TRBD1. The CDR3 spans 16 residues. With 3 bases clipped from V and 4 bases from J, the junction kept 10 bases outside the gene matches. Per the germline V gene, CDR1 is SGDLS and CDR2 is YYNGEE. The CDR3 coding sequence is TGTGCCAGCAGCGCCGGGTTACCGGGACAGGGCACTGAAGCTTTCTTT. It is translated as CASSAGLPGQGTEAFF. The variable domain in full, completed from reference TRBV9 and TRBJ1-1, reads DSGVTQTPKHLITATGQRVTLRCSPRSGDLSVYWYQQSLDQGLQFLIQYYNGEERAKGNILERFSAQQFPDLHSELNLSSLELGDSALYFCASSAGLPGQGTEAFFGQGTRLTVV.

V gene TRBV5-4 combines with J gene TRBJ2-5; possible D gene TRBD1, 5 bases. V lost 0 bases to trimming and J lost 5 bases, with 8 bases between them. Germline CDR1 and CDR2: SGHNT and YYREEE (reference sequence). The CDR3 has 13 amino acids. The CDR3 nucleotides read TGTGCCAGCAGCTTGGAAGGGGTTGAGACCCAGTACTTC. Translation: CASSLEGVETQYF.

The gene calls are TRBV7-9 and TRBJ2-1; perhaps TRBD2 as D (6 bases). Per germline, CDR1 SEHNR and CDR2 FQNEAQ (reference sequence). There are 13 residues in the CDR3. The ends were cut back, 6 bases at V and 12 bases at J, with 18 bases in the middle. CDR3 DNA sequence: TGTGCCAGCAGTCCGACGGGCGGAGGGAGGCAGTTCTTC. Its protein product is CASSPTGGGRQFF.

The V call is TRBV10-2, the J call TRBJ2-7; TRBD2 might be the D (6 bases). Germline loops: CDR1 WSHSY, CDR2 SAAADI. V was shortened by 3 bases and J by 6 bases, with 18 bases between the two germline ends. This CDR3 region has 15 residues. The CDR3 region has the DNA TGCGCCAGCAGTGATGGGGATGTGACTAGTCGCGAGCAGTACTTC. Translated, it gives CASSDGDVTSREQYF.

V gene TRBV30 combines with J gene TRBJ1-5; 8 bases are a match to TRBD1. The length of the CDR3 is 15 residues. Germline V CDR1 and CDR2: GTSNPN, SVGIG (reference sequence). The ends lost 2 bases at V and 2 bases at J; junction bases unmatched: 5. Here the CDR3 DNA reads TGTGCCTGGAGTTCACAGGGGGAAGGCAATCAGCCCCAGCATTTT. Its translation is CAWSSQGEGNQPQHF.

The table lists this clone with a count of one. The chain joins TRBV5-1 to TRBJ1-1; D gene ambiguous. Germline CDR1 SGHRS, CDR2 YFSETQ. The V and J ends lost 2 bases and 1 base respectively, with 9 bases between them. The length of the CDR3 is 14 residues. The CDR3 DNA reads as TGCGCCAGCAGCTTCGGAGACCAGAACACTGAAGCTTTCTTT. Its translation is CASSFGDQNTEAFF. The full variable domain, completed using reference TRBV5-1 and TRBJ1-1, is KAGVTQTPRYLIKTRGQQVTLSCSPISGHRSVSWYQQTPGQGLQFLFEYFSETQRNKGNFPGRFSGRQFSNSRSEMNVSTLELGDSALYLCASSFGDQNTEAFFGQGTRLTVV.